The 9 T cell receptor beta chains listed next were all sequenced from one sample in a study of T cells in Graves' hyperthyroidism and ophthalmopathy. Amplified TCR beta CDR3 regions came from RNA transcripts. First-round RT-PCR of the TCR CDR3 relied on the HTBI primer set. MiXCR was run by TCRdb on the multiplex PCR reads, yielding one entry per CDR3 protein. The sample includes 250,000 or so distinct CDR3 sequences, roughly 15% of them seen just once. Sequencing used blood. All receptors derive from a woman aged 40 to 55 with Graves' hyperthyroidism that later progressed to Graves' ophthalmopathy.

As regards this clonotype: The junction shows a germline mismatch at one end, possibly a read error. The chain uses TRBV11-2 and TRBJ2-7; the match to TRBD1 covers 10 bases. Germline V gene data show CDR1 as SGHAT and CDR2 as FQNNGV. The CDR3 loop spans 14 amino acids. The CDR3 coding sequence is TGTGCCAGCAGCCGGGGACAGGGGCCTTACGAGCAGTACTTT. This sequence encodes CASSRGQGPYEQYF.

This clonotype has at least ten counts. This chain uses TRBV28 with TRBJ2-5, with TRBD1 matching 8 bases. Germline V gene data show CDR1 as MDHEN and CDR2 as SYDVKM. Trimming took 7 bases from V and 2 from J; bases not matched to a gene: 15. There are 17 residues in the CDR3. This CDR3 reads CASTLTDGQGEQETQYF. DNA of the CDR3: TGTGCCAGCACCCTCACGGACGGACAGGGCGAACAAGAGACCCAGTACTTC.

This clonotype was seen many times. J is TRBJ2-3 and V is TRBV11-2; 7 nucleotides match TRBD2. The V and J ends lost 3 bases and 4 bases, in that order; junction bases with no gene match: 16. The CDR3 has 18 amino acids. Germline V gene sequence: CDR1 SGHAT, CDR2 FQNNGV. CDR3 sequence: CASSFREVWVAGADTQYF. The CDR3 DNA follows: TGTGCCAGCAGCTTCCGAGAGGTCTGGGTAGCGGGTGCAGATACGCAGTATTTT.

Ten or more counts support this clonotype. V gene TRBV19 combines with J gene TRBJ2-1; 11 bases agree with TRBD2. V lost 4 bases and J lost 1; bases outside the gene matches: 6. The CDR3 length is 17 residues. CDR1 is LNHDA, CDR2 SQIVND, per germline (reference sequence). DNA for the CDR3: TGTGCCAGTAGTAGGTCTAGCGGGAGGACGTCCTACAATGAGCAGTTCTTC. This sequence encodes CASSRSSGRTSYNEQFF.

This clonotype appeared a single time. This chain links TRBV6-9 with TRBJ1-5, with D perhaps matching TRBD1 (5 bases). Germline CDR1 and CDR2: MNHGY and SVAAGI. This CDR3 is built from 18 residues. The V and J ends lost 3 bases and 5 bases respectively, with 23 bases between them. CDR3 DNA sequence: TGTGCCAGCAGTTACCTGGGGGGAGGGACGCGACTGTATCAGCCCCAGCATTTT. Amino acids: CASSYLGGGTRLYQPQHF.

Points on this clonotype: Since a much larger clone is just one base distant, this may be a read error. The genes are TRBV3-1 and TRBJ1-6; 10 nucleotides align to TRBD1. The CDR3 contains 17 residues. J was trimmed by 9 bases and V by 0 bases; bases with no gene match: 8. Germline V lookup: CDR1 LGHDT, CDR2 YNNKEL (reference sequence). The CDR3 bases are TGTGCCAGCAGCCAAGATATCTTCTGGGACAGGGGTTCACCCCTCCACTTT. Amino acid sequence: CASSQDIFWDRGSPLHF. Variable domain in full (rest from reference TRBV3-1 and TRBJ1-6): DTAVSQTPKYLVTQMGNDKSIKCEQNLGHDTMYWYKQDSKKFLKIMFSYNNKELIINETVPNRFSPKSPDKAHLNLHINSLELGDSAVYFCASSQDIFWDRGSPLHFGNGTRLTVT.

This clonotype was seen ten or more times. The gene calls are TRBV18 and TRBJ2-5, with D unresolved. Germline loops: CDR1 KGHSH, CDR2 LQKENI. The V end was cut by 2 bases, the J end by 2 bases, with 9 bases between. There are 14 residues in the CDR3. CDR3 residues: CASSPWANQETQYF. Written as DNA, the CDR3 is TGTGCCAGCTCACCATGGGCCAATCAAGAGACCCAGTACTTC.

This clonotype was seen repeatedly, ten times or more. The genes are TRBV7-8 and TRBJ2-7; TRBD2 might be the D (5 bases). The V end lost 8 bases, the J end lost 6 bases, and 23 bases lay between the germline ends. This CDR3 comprises 15 residues. Germline V gives CDR1 SGHVS, CDR2 FQNEAQ. The CDR3 nucleotides are TGTGCCAGCCGCGGAAAGAGGGATAGTCGGTTCGAGCAGTACTTC. This gives the protein CASRGKRDSRFEQYF. Combining the CDR3 with reference TRBV7-8 and TRBJ2-7 gives the whole variable domain GAGVSQSPRYKVAKRGQDVALRCDPISGHVSLFWYQQALGQGPEFLTYFQNEAQLDKSGLPSDRFFAERPEGSVSTLKIQRTQQEDSAVYLCASRGKRDSRFEQYFGPGTRLTVT.

This clonotype was seen at least ten times. The rearrangement joins TRBV10-3 to TRBJ2-7; D assignment may be TRBD1 or TRBD2 (5 bases each). Germline V CDR1 and CDR2: ENHRY, SYGVKD. The V end was cut by 10 bases, the J end by 3 bases, with 25 bases between. This CDR3 region has 16 residues. The CDR3 sequence is CATKGSAILTNYEQYF. DNA of the CDR3: TGTGCCACCAAGGGGAGTGCTATATTAACCAACTACGAGCAGTACTTC.